A single T cell receptor (beta chain) is shown here with its context. Other DNA sequences within the sample encode an identical CDR3. After autologous stem cell transplantation all patients relapsed, and prior brentuximab vedotin exposure differed between cohorts. This record belongs to a study of PD-1 blockade in classical Hodgkin lymphoma. Sequenced by immunoSEQ multiplex PCR; TCRdb stores in-frame clones only, minus some. The data contain 50,000 to 85,000 clones, over 70% of them singletons. The germline CDR1 and CDR2 sequences are SGHRS and YFSETQ. CDR3 length equals 16 residues. Trimming cost V 3 bases and J 2 bases; bases outside gene matches: 10.

Source: peripheral blood mononuclear cells (PBMCs), taken before the second cycle of nivolumab. The chain has TRBV5-1 and TRBJ2-5; 7 bases line up with TRBD1. The receptor comes from a human donor with classical Hodgkin lymphoma. DNA for the CDR3: TGCGCCAGCAGCTCAAGTATGACAGGGACGCAAGAGACCCAGTACTTC. It yields the protein CASSSSMTGTQETQYF.